Shown below are 32 T cell receptor beta chains from a single sample sequenced in a study of blood T cell repertoires in COVID-19. Only in-frame clones appear in the TCRdb table, and some are missing; sequencing was by immunoSEQ multiplex PCR. The sample includes hundreds of thousands of clones, 80% of them seen just once. Material: PBMCs or T cells enriched from blood (not recorded which). The receptors shown here come from a man aged 25-45 years with acute COVID-19.

This chain links TRBV4-2 with TRBJ2-7; the match to TRBD1 covers 11 bases. The CDR3 is made up of 17 amino acids. Losses at the gene ends were 0 bases for V and 2 bases for J; bases not matched to a gene: 6. In germline, CDR1 is LGHNA, CDR2 YNFKEQ. CDR3 residues: CASSQEVPGQGAYEQYF. CDR3 nucleotide sequence: TGTGCCAGCAGCCAAGAGGTTCCGGGACAGGGGGCCTACGAGCAGTACTTC.

CDR3 nucleotide sequence: TGCGCCAGCAGTGAGTCAAGGGGGCCCCTTTACGAGCAGTACTTC. This gives the protein CASSESRGPLYEQYF. The chain combines TRBV10-1 with TRBJ2-7, with 7 positions matching TRBD1. Unmatched junction bases numbered 6, after V lost 0 bases and J lost 4 bases. Per the germline V gene, CDR1 is WNHNN and CDR2 is SYGVQD (reference sequence). The CDR3 length is 15 residues.

The CDR3 bases are TGTGCCACCACCAACCGGGACAGATACACCGGGGAGCTGTTTTTT. Its protein is CATTNRDRYTGELFF. The chain uses TRBV24-1 and TRBJ2-2; 7 bases are shared with TRBD1. The CDR3 sequence is 15 residues long. Trimming at V came to 8 bases and at J to 3 bases, leaving 8 bases not matched to a gene. Germline CDR1 reads KGHDR; CDR2 reads SFDVKD.

The chain combines TRBV7-9 with TRBJ1-1, with D maybe TRBD1 (6 bases). Germline V gene sequence: CDR1 SEHNR, CDR2 FQNEAQ (reference sequence). The CDR3 totals 14 residues. The V and J ends lost 5 bases and 4 bases respectively, with 14 bases between them. The CDR3 is CASSLLRGGTEAFF. In DNA form, the CDR3 reads TGTGCCAGCAGCCTTTTACGAGGGGGCACTGAAGCTTTCTTT.

The chain has TRBV5-1 and TRBJ1-5; tentative D call: TRBD1 (6 bases). The ends were cut back, 0 bases at V and 0 bases at J, with 10 bases in the middle. From germline, CDR1 is SGHRS and CDR2 YFSETQ. The CDR3 consists of 16 residues. DNA for the CDR3: TGCGCCAGCAGCTTGGAGGGACACTATAGCAATCAGCCCCAGCATTTT. It encodes CASSLEGHYSNQPQHF.

The gene calls are TRBV5-1 and TRBJ1-2; 10 bases line up with TRBD1. The V segment lost 4 bases and the J segment 7 bases; nucleotides outside the gene matches: 7. Germline lookup yields CDR1 SGHRS and CDR2 YFSETQ. This CDR3 has 14 amino acids. CDR3 coding DNA: TGCGCCAGCAGCCTGAGACAGGGGGCGGGTGGCTACACCTTC. Its translation: CASSLRQGAGGYTF.

The rearrangement links TRBV6-4 to TRBJ1-1, with D possibly being TRBD1 (6 bases). Germline V CDR1 and CDR2: MRHNA, SNTAGT. This CDR3 has 14 residues. Trimming removed 2 bases at V and 2 bases at J, with 9 bases between. The CDR3 DNA sequence: TGTGCCAGCAGTGACACGGACAGAAACACTGAAGCTTTCTTT. Residues: CASSDTDRNTEAFF.

Remarks on this clone: In the same sample, other DNA sequences code for this CDR3. The chain employs TRBV5-4 and TRBJ1-2, with a tentative D call TRBD1 (6 bases). This CDR3 is 14 amino acids long. The germline gives CDR1 SGHNT, CDR2 YYREEE (reference sequence). V dropped 0 bases and J dropped 2 bases, with 8 bases sitting between them. CDR3: CASSLVGQNYGYTF. The CDR3 nucleotides read TGTGCCAGCAGCTTGGTAGGACAGAACTATGGCTACACCTTC.

V and J are TRBV24-1 and TRBJ1-2; D gene ambiguous. CDR1 and CDR2 from the germline V gene are KGHDR and SFDVKD. The CDR3 is 13 residues long. V was pared by 0 bases and J by 3 bases, with 4 bases between. CDR3 loop: CATSDLTDYGYTF. The CDR3 nucleotides read TGTGCCACCAGTGATTTGACAGACTATGGCTACACCTTC.

The genes are TRBV2 and TRBJ1-1, with D uncertain. There are 12 residues in the CDR3. CDR1 and CDR2 (germline): SNHLY, FYNNEI. Trimming shortened V by 4 bases and J by 8 bases, and 11 bases separated the two germline ends. CDR3 sequence: CASSASGREAFF. The CDR3 nucleotides are TGTGCCAGCAGTGCCAGCGGGAGGGAAGCTTTCTTT.

The chain is built from TRBV5-1 and TRBJ2-7, with TRBD1 matching over 7 bases. Germline assignment: CDR1 SGHRS and CDR2 YFSETQ. The CDR3 length is 15 residues. V lost 0 bases and J lost 2; bases outside the gene matches: 5. The CDR3 region is CASSLAGTDAYEQYF. CDR3 DNA: TGCGCCAGCAGCTTGGCCGGGACAGACGCCTACGAGCAGTACTTC. The full variable domain, rest sourced from reference TRBV5-1 and TRBJ2-7, is KAGVTQTPRYLIKTRGQQVTLSCSPISGHRSVSWYQQTPGQGLQFLFEYFSETQRNKGNFPGRFSGRQFSNSRSEMNVSTLELGDSALYLCASSLAGTDAYEQYFGPGTRLTVT.

In this sample, this clone turned up a few times. At one end, the junction sequence differs from germline, possibly due to a read error. The genes are TRBV29-1 and TRBJ1-2; D uncertain. Germline CDR1 SQVTM, CDR2 ANQGSEA. The CDR3 contains 12 residues. Here the CDR3 DNA reads TGCAGCGTGGAAGACGGTAGTAATGGCTACACCTTC. Protein sequence: CSVEDGSNGYTF.

The chain recombines TRBV6-5 with TRBJ2-2; no reliable D call. The CDR3 runs 15 residues. From germline, CDR1 is MNHEY and CDR2 SVGAGI. Trimming shortened V by 8 bases and J by 4 bases, and 17 bases separated the two germline ends. This CDR3 reads CASSRQVAGTGELFF. The CDR3 DNA reads TGTGCCAGCTCTCGACAAGTCGCCGGCACCGGGGAGCTGTTTTTT.

V usage is TRBV2 and J usage is TRBJ2-2; D may be TRBD1 (6 bases). The CDR3 covers 16 residues. The germline V and J ends were trimmed by 4 bases and 1 base, with 13 bases remaining between them. The germline V gene has CDR1 SNHLY and CDR2 FYNNEI. The DNA of the CDR3 is TGTGCCAGCAGTGCGCAGGGGCATAAGAACACCGGGGAGCTGTTTTTT. This gives the protein CASSAQGHKNTGELFF.

The rearrangement uses TRBV5-1 and TRBJ2-7, with D hard to call. Trimming took 4 bases from V and 5 from J, leaving 13 bases between them. CDR1 is SGHRS, CDR2 YFSETQ, per germline. The CDR3 contains 13 residues. The CDR3 nucleotides are TGCGCCAGCAGCGGAGCGAGCTCGGACGAGCAGTACTTC. This encodes CASSGASSDEQYF.

V is TRBV29-1 and J is TRBJ2-1, with 8 bases lining up with TRBD2. CDR1 is SQVTM, CDR2 ANQGSEA, per germline. V shed 0 bases, J shed 7 bases, and the junction held 14 bases outside the gene matches. CDR3 length: 17 residues. In DNA, the CDR3 is TGCAGCGTTGAAGATCGCCCATCCGGGGGGGCATCGAATGAGCAGTTCTTC. Amino acid sequence: CSVEDRPSGGASNEQFF.

The J gene is TRBJ2-7, the V gene TRBV4-1; TRBD1 matches at 9 bases. After removal of 0 bases from V and 3 bases from J, the junction contained 6 bases not matched to a gene. Germline lookup yields CDR1 MGHRA and CDR2 YSYEKL. The CDR3 extends over 16 amino acids. This CDR3 is CASSQEQTGGFYEQYF. The CDR3, as DNA: TGCGCCAGCAGCCAAGAACAGACAGGGGGATTCTACGAGCAGTACTTC.

The V gene is TRBV6-1, the J gene TRBJ1-1, with D uncertain. Between the trimmed V and J ends, which lost 3 bases and 6 bases, there was a span of 14 bases. The CDR3 totals 14 residues. Germline assignment: CDR1 MNHNS and CDR2 SASEGT. CDR3 residues: CASSDFSQVPEAFF. CDR3 DNA: TGTGCCAGCAGTGATTTTTCCCAGGTCCCTGAAGCTTTCTTT.

The CDR3 spells CASRQGWIYEKLFF. The CDR3 DNA sequence: TGTGCCAGCAGACAGGGATGGATCTATGAAAAACTGTTTTTT. The chain uses TRBV2 and TRBJ1-4, with a tentative D call TRBD1 (6 bases). V lost 6 bases to trimming and J lost 6 bases, with 14 bases between them. Germline V CDR1 and CDR2: SNHLY, FYNNEI. There are 14 residues in the CDR3.

The chain joins TRBV5-4 to TRBJ2-2; TRBD2 aligns across 16 bases. Germline CDR1 SGHNT, CDR2 YYREEE (reference sequence). The CDR3 contains 19 residues. Trimming cost V 0 bases and J 6 bases; bases outside gene matches: 8. DNA for the CDR3: TGTGCCAGCAGCTTGGAGGGGACTAGCGGGGGGGTAAGGGCCGGGGAGCTGTTTTTT. It is translated as CASSLEGTSGGVRAGELFF.

V usage is TRBV9 and J usage is TRBJ1-1; D is uncertain. The germline V gene encodes CDR1 SGDLS and CDR2 YYNGEE. The V end lost 4 bases, the J end lost 5 bases, and 12 bases lay between the germline ends. The CDR3 extends over 13 amino acids. The CDR3 coding sequence is TGTGCCAGCAGCCCTTTGCTCGGGACTGAAGCTTTCTTT. The encoded protein is CASSPLLGTEAFF.

This clone came up once. The gene calls are TRBV2 and TRBJ2-3; D gene unclear. Trimming removed 6 bases from V and 0 bases from J, with 10 bases in between. CDR1 and CDR2 (germline): SNHLY, FYNNEI. There are 14 residues in the CDR3. Here the CDR3 DNA reads TGTGCCAGCAGGAGCGAGGCTAGCACAGATACGCAGTATTTT. Its translation is CASRSEASTDTQYF.

This sequence joins TRBV11-2 and TRBJ1-6; D is ambiguous. The CDR3 contains 17 residues. Trimming pared 4 bases from V and 3 bases from J, leaving 16 bases between. Germline V lookup: CDR1 SGHAT, CDR2 FQNNGV. The CDR3 region has the DNA TGTGCCAGCAGCTCCCCGGCGGGCGGCCGCTATAATTCACCCCTCCACTTT. Residues: CASSSPAGGRYNSPLHF.

The chain is built from TRBV10-3 and TRBJ2-1; the D gene is possibly TRBD1 (6 bases). This CDR3 contains 14 residues. Germline-derived CDR1 and CDR2 are ENHRY and SYGVKD. Trimming stripped 5 bases from V and 8 bases from J, with 16 bases between. The DNA for the CDR3 is TGTGCCATCAGTACGACAGGCTCCTATGATGAGCAGTTCTTC. It specifies CAISTTGSYDEQFF.

The chain carries TRBV6-6 and TRBJ1-6, with 9 positions matching TRBD1. Germline CDR1 is MNHNY and CDR2 is SVGAGI (reference sequence). J was trimmed by 8 bases and V by 2 bases; bases with no gene match: 7. CDR3 length: 16 amino acids. In DNA, the CDR3 is TGTGCCAGCAGTTACAGCCGGACAGGGGAATATTCACCCCTCCACTTT. The encoded protein is CASSYSRTGEYSPLHF.

This clone has just one count. This chain connects TRBV9 to TRBJ1-5; perhaps TRBD1 as D (6 bases). Trimming removed 3 bases at V and 6 bases at J, with 16 bases between. This CDR3 is built from 15 residues. Germline V gives CDR1 SGDLS, CDR2 YYNGEE. The CDR3 loop is CASSEGGGMGQPQHF. In nucleotides, the CDR3 is TGTGCCAGCAGCGAGGGGGGAGGGATGGGTCAGCCCCAGCATTTT. Together with reference TRBV9 and TRBJ1-5, the CDR3 gives the full variable domain: DSGVTQTPKHLITATGQRVTLRCSPRSGDLSVYWYQQSLDQGLQFLIQYYNGEERAKGNILERFSAQQFPDLHSELNLSSLELGDSALYFCASSEGGGMGQPQHFGDGTRLSIL.

In nucleotides, the CDR3 is TGTGCCAGCAGCTCCCGGGGGGCCTACGAGCAGTACTTC. Encoded protein: CASSSRGAYEQYF. V and J are TRBV6-2 or TRBV6-3 and TRBJ2-7; 7 bases fit TRBD2. The CDR3 is 13 residues long. J was trimmed by 2 bases and V by 6 bases; bases with no gene match: 4. Germline V gene data show CDR1 as MNHEY and CDR2 as SVGEGT.

V and J are TRBV6-2 or TRBV6-3 and TRBJ1-1; D not resolved. Germline assignment: CDR1 MNHEY and CDR2 SVGEGT. Trimming removed 1 base from V and 5 bases from J, with 8 bases in between. The CDR3 sequence is 13 residues long. The CDR3 protein is CASSYYPGTEAFF. CDR3 sequence (DNA): TGTGCCAGCAGTTACTATCCGGGGACTGAAGCTTTCTTT.

The J gene is TRBJ2-7, the V gene TRBV6-5, with TRBD2 as a possible D gene (6 bases). Trimming pared 6 bases from V and 0 bases from J, leaving 15 bases between. The CDR3 has 15 amino acids. Germline CDR1 and CDR2: MNHEY and SVGAGI. The CDR3 DNA reads as TGTGCCAGCAGACCTCCGGGGGACCGCTCCTACGAGCAGTACTTC. Translating it yields CASRPPGDRSYEQYF.

The rearrangement joins TRBV19 to TRBJ1-3; tentatively, D is TRBD1 (6 bases). Germline V gene sequence: CDR1 LNHDA, CDR2 SQIVND (reference sequence). Trimming removed 3 bases at V and 0 bases at J, with 9 bases between. The CDR3 totals 15 residues. CDR3 in DNA: TGTGCCAGTAGTATGCAGGGGTCCTCTGGAAACACCATATATTTT. Translated: CASSMQGSSGNTIYF.

The rearrangement joins TRBV9 to TRBJ1-2; D ambiguous. This CDR3 is built from 13 residues. In germline, CDR1 is SGDLS, CDR2 YYNGEE. The V end lost 7 bases, the J end lost 3 bases, and 13 bases lay between the germline ends. CDR3 in DNA: TGTGCCAGCGCCAAGGAACGGGACTATGGCTACACCTTC. Residues: CASAKERDYGYTF. The full variable domain, with the rest looked up from reference TRBV9 and TRBJ1-2, is DSGVTQTPKHLITATGQRVTLRCSPRSGDLSVYWYQQSLDQGLQFLIQYYNGEERAKGNILERFSAQQFPDLHSELNLSSLELGDSALYFCASAKERDYGYTFGSGTRLTVV.

The genes are TRBV3-1 (or the pseudogene TRBV3-2) and TRBJ2-7, with a tentative D call TRBD2 (5 bases). Trimming pared 1 base from V and 5 bases from J, leaving 12 bases between. Germline V gene sequence: CDR1 LGHDT, CDR2 YNNKEL (reference sequence). The length of the CDR3 is 14 residues. DNA of the CDR3: TGTGCCAGCAGCCAAGTACGGGGTTTGCACGAGCAGTACTTC. Translated, it gives CASSQVRGLHEQYF.